This T cell receptor (beta chain) was recovered during a study of T cells after yellow fever vaccination. The V and J ends lost 2 bases and 2 bases, in that order; junction bases with no gene match: 10. CDR1 and CDR2 (germline): MNHEY, SVGAGI. There are 18 residues in the CDR3. TCRdb passed the 5' RACE reads through MiXCR, listing each CDR3 protein once. The sample contains hundreds of thousands of distinct CDR3 sequences, less than 20% of which appear only once. The clonotype comes from a man aged 18 to 29 who received the YFV17D yellow fever vaccine. This specimen consisted of PBMCs, obtained more than 4 days after the first yellow fever vaccination. The genes are TRBV6-5 and TRBJ2-3, with TRBD2 matching over 10 bases. The CDR3 DNA reads as TGTGCCAGCAGTTACCGAATTACTAGCGGGGATCCCACAGATACGCAGTATTTT. This codes for CASSYRITSGDPTDTQYF.